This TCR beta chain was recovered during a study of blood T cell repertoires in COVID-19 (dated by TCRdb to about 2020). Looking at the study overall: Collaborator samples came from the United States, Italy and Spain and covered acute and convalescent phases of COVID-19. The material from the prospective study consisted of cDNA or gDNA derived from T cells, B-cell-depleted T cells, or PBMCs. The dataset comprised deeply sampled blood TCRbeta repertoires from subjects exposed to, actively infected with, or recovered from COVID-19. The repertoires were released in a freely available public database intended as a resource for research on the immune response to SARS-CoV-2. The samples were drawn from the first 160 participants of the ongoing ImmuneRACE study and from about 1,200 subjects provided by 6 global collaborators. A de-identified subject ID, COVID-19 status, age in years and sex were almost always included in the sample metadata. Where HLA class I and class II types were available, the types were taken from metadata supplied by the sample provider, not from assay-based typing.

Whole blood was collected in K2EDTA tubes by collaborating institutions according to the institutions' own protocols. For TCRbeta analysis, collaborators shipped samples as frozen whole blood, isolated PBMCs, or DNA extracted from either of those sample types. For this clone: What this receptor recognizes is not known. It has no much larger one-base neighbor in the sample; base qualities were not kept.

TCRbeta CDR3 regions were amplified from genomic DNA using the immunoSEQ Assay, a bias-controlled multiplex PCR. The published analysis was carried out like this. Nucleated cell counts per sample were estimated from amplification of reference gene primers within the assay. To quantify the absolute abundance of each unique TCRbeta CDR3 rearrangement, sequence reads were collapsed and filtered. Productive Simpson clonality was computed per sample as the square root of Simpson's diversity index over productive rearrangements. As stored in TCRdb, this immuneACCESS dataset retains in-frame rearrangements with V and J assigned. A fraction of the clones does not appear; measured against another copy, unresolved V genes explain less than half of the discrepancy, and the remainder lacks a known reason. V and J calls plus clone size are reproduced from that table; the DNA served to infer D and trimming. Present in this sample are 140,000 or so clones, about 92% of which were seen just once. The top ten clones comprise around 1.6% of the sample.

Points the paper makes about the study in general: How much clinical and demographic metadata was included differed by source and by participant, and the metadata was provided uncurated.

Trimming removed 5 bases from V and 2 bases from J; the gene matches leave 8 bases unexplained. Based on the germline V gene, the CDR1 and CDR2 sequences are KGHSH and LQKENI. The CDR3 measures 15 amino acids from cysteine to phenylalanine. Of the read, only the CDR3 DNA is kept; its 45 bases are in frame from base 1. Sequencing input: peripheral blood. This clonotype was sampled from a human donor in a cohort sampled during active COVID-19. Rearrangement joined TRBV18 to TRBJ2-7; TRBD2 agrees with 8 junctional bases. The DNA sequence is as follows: TGTGCCAGCTCAGTCAAACCGGGGGGGACCTACGAGCAGTACTTC. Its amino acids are CASSVKPGGTYEQYF.